Each of the 10 T cell receptor beta chains below was sequenced from the same sample in a study of cytomegalovirus exposure and HLA in healthy donors. With 60 Vbeta and 13 Jbeta primers, the PCR was carried out. Profiling relied on immunoSEQ multiplex PCR, and the TCRdb table lists in-frame clones only, not all of them. The sample has around 130,000 clones, more than 80% seen once. Sequencing was performed on PBMCs. The receptors originated from a woman under 40 in good health and CMV-seropositive.

The chain has TRBV21-1 and TRBJ1-5. TRBV21-1 is a recognized pseudogene. This CDR3 comprises 15 residues. CDR3 sequence (DNA): TGTGCCAGCTATCCGGACTGCGAGTGCAATCAGCCCCAGCATTTT. Amino acids: CASYPDCECNQPQHF.

V is TRBV11-2 and J is TRBJ2-2; D is possibly TRBD2 (6 bases). V lost 6 bases to trimming and J lost 2 bases, with 16 bases between them. Germline lookup yields CDR1 SGHAT and CDR2 FQNNGV. The CDR3 loop spans 16 amino acids. The CDR3 nucleotides read TGTGCCAGCAGGTTTACGGGACTTTCCAACACCGGGGAGCTGTTTTTT. This encodes CASRFTGLSNTGELFF. Complete variable domain (other parts from reference TRBV11-2 and TRBJ2-2): EAGVAQSPRYKIIEKRQSVAFWCNPISGHATLYWYQQILGQGPKLLIQFQNNGVVDDSQLPKDRFSAERLKGVDSTLKIQPAKLEDSAVYLCASRFTGLSNTGELFFGEGSRLTVL.

The chain couples TRBV10-3 to TRBJ2-2, with 10 bases that match TRBD1. The CDR3 sequence is 14 residues long. Trimming took 10 bases from V and 5 from J; bases not matched to a gene: 7. Per germline, CDR1 ENHRY and CDR2 SYGVKD. Here the CDR3 reads CATLGQGKTGELFF. CDR3 nucleotide sequence: TGTGCCACCTTGGGACAGGGGAAAACCGGGGAGCTGTTTTTT.

The V gene is TRBV9, the J gene TRBJ2-2; 11 nucleotides match TRBD2. After removal of 4 bases from V and 4 bases from J, the junction contained 6 bases not matched to a gene. CDR3 length: 16 residues. Germline V lookup: CDR1 SGDLS, CDR2 YYNGEE. This CDR3 reads CASSTIAGGLTGELFF. Here the CDR3 DNA reads TGTGCCAGCAGCACCATAGCGGGAGGGCTCACCGGGGAGCTGTTTTTT. Full variable domain (missing parts from reference TRBV9 and TRBJ2-2): DSGVTQTPKHLITATGQRVTLRCSPRSGDLSVYWYQQSLDQGLQFLIQYYNGEERAKGNILERFSAQQFPDLHSELNLSSLELGDSALYFCASSTIAGGLTGELFFGEGSRLTVL.

In its sample, this clone was seen a few times. The chain employs TRBV5-1 and TRBJ2-4, with TRBD1 as a possible D gene (7 bases). This CDR3 spans 15 amino acids. V lost 0 bases and J lost 9, with 16 bases in between. Germline values: CDR1 SGHRS, CDR2 YFSETQ. The CDR3 nucleotides read TGCGCCAGCAGCTTGGACCAGGGGGGATGGAGCATTCAGTACTTC. This translates into CASSLDQGGWSIQYF.

In DNA form, the CDR3 reads TGCGCCAGCAGCTTGGTAAGCAGGTCGAACACTGAAGCTTTCTTT. It codes for CASSLVSRSNTEAFF. The rearrangement uses TRBV5-1 and TRBJ1-1; D call uncertain. The germline CDR1 and CDR2 sequences are SGHRS and YFSETQ. V gave up 0 bases and J gave up 1 base, with 10 bases separating them. This CDR3 is built from 15 residues. The full variable domain, with the rest looked up from reference TRBV5-1 and TRBJ1-1, is KAGVTQTPRYLIKTRGQQVTLSCSPISGHRSVSWYQQTPGQGLQFLFEYFSETQRNKGNFPGRFSGRQFSNSRSEMNVSTLELGDSALYLCASSLVSRSNTEAFFGQGTRLTVV.

The chain carries TRBV30 and TRBJ1-4, with 7 bases fitting TRBD1. CDR3 size: 15 residues. The trim removed 1 base at V and 8 bases at J, leaving 10 bases unmatched. Germline V gene sequence: CDR1 GTSNPN, CDR2 SVGIG (reference sequence). The CDR3 is CAWSGDEGGQEKLFF. CDR3 DNA sequence: TGTGCCTGGAGTGGCGATGAAGGGGGCCAGGAAAAACTGTTTTTT.

The chain has TRBV10-3 and TRBJ1-3, with D hard to call. From germline, CDR1 is ENHRY and CDR2 SYGVKD. This CDR3 contains 15 residues. Trimming removed 2 bases at V and 0 bases at J, with 8 bases between. The CDR3 spells CAISEGPSSGNTIYF. The CDR3 nucleotides read TGTGCCATCAGTGAGGGCCCTTCCTCTGGAAACACCATATATTTT.

CDR3 loop: CASSDYWTTSTYEQYF. In nucleotides, the CDR3 is TGTGCCAGCAGTGACTACTGGACAACTTCCACCTACGAGCAGTACTTC. The chain is built from TRBV6-1 and TRBJ2-7; D is possibly TRBD1 (5 bases). CDR1 and CDR2 (germline): MNHNS, SASEGT. The CDR3 runs 16 residues. Deletions cut 3 bases from V and 2 bases from J, with 17 bases between.

The chain recombines TRBV6-5 with TRBJ1-1, with D possibly being TRBD1 (6 bases). Trimming took 2 bases from V and 1 from J, leaving 11 bases between them. Germline V gene data show CDR1 as MNHEY and CDR2 as SVGAGI. The CDR3 is made up of 15 amino acids. In nucleotides, the CDR3 is TGTGCCAGCAGTTACCTGGACAGCCGGAACACTGAAGCTTTCTTT. It specifies CASSYLDSRNTEAFF.